Below, 10 T cell receptor beta chains from the same sample are listed, as sequenced in a study of T-cell memory formation after mild COVID-19. Each CDR3 protein gets one entry after TCRdb re-called the 5' RACE reads with MiXCR. The data hold over 350,000 distinct CDR3 sequences, with about 16% observed a single time. The sequenced sample was PBMCs or a T cell subset sorted from them (not recorded which). These receptors all come from a man aged 18 to 30 who had mild COVID-19 (a few samples of this study predate the infection). Cell type and time point are not known.

CDR3 sequence (DNA): TGCGCCAGCAGCCCTCGGGTCCTCCTAGGGGAGCTGTTTTTT. It is translated as CASSPRVLLGELFF. The chain joins TRBV4-3 to TRBJ2-2, with D unresolved. The CDR3 runs to 14 residues. Trimming pared 4 bases from V and 8 bases from J, leaving 14 bases between. Per the germline V gene, CDR1 is LGHNA and CDR2 is YSLEER.

There are a few counts of this clonotype. The J gene is TRBJ2-2, the V gene TRBV11-2; weak D call: TRBD1 (6 bases). Looked up from germline, CDR1 is SGHAT and CDR2 is FQNNGV. With 5 bases removed from V and 0 bases from J, the gap between germline ends came to 10 bases. The CDR3 runs to 15 residues. The CDR3 coding sequence is TGTGCCAGCAGCCAGGGGCACTCGAACACCGGGGAGCTGTTTTTT. Its translation: CASSQGHSNTGELFF.

This clonotype was seen only a few times. A much larger clone differs from this one at a single base, so this may be a read error. This chain links TRBV7-2 with TRBJ2-5; 7 bases are shared with TRBD2. CDR1 and CDR2 from the germline V gene are SGHTA and FQGNSA. The CDR3 consists of 13 residues. Here the CDR3 reads CASSFAGDETQCF. DNA of the CDR3: TGTGCCAGCAGCTTTGCGGGGGATGAGACCCAGTGCTTC.

The chain has TRBV21-1 and TRBJ1-6; the tabulated D call, TRBD1, remains unverified against the DNA. TRBV21-1 represents a pseudogene. This CDR3 has 22 amino acids. The DNA for the CDR3 is TGTGCCAGCAGCTCCCAGTTTTGTAAGTCGGATTGTCCGAGCTCCTATAATTCACCCCTCCACTTT. Protein sequence: CASSSQFCKSDCPSSYNSPLHF.

This clonotype has ten or more counts. CDR3 in DNA: TGTGCCAGCAGCTCGACCTACGAGCAGTACTTC. Encoded protein: CASSSTYEQYF. The chain combines TRBV5-6 with TRBJ2-7; D gene uncertain. The V end lost 3 bases, the J end lost 2 bases, and 3 bases lay between the germline ends. The germline gives CDR1 SGHDT, CDR2 YYEEEE. There are 11 residues in the CDR3.

This clonotype was found a few times. This sequence joins TRBV6-5 and TRBJ1-1; TRBD1 matches at 9 bases. Germline V lookup: CDR1 MNHEY, CDR2 SVGAGI. Germline trimming cut 5 bases from V and 1 base from J; bases unmatched to any gene: 8. The CDR3 length is 16 residues. CDR3 bases: TGTGCCAGCAGTGACGGGACAGGGAAGTGGAACACTGAAGCTTTCTTT. It is translated as CASSDGTGKWNTEAFF.

The rearrangement links TRBV11-2 to TRBJ2-1; 10 nucleotides line up with TRBD2. The germline V gene encodes CDR1 SGHAT and CDR2 FQNNGV. The CDR3 has 16 amino acids. Trimming removed 4 bases from V and 6 bases from J; junction bases left unmatched: 9. The CDR3 here is CASSSYLAGAGNEQFF. CDR3 nucleotides: TGTGCCAGCAGCTCGTACCTAGCGGGGGCGGGCAATGAGCAGTTCTTC.

This clonotype was observed a handful of times. CDR3 residues: CASSVARLAGEQFF. The CDR3 coding sequence is TGTGCCAGCAGCGTAGCCCGGCTAGCGGGGGAGCAGTTCTTC. This chain uses TRBV9 with TRBJ2-1; 9 nucleotides agree with TRBD2. The J segment lost 10 bases and the V segment lost 0 bases, leaving 5 bases of the junction unmatched. The CDR3 covers 14 residues. Germline CDR1 reads SGDLS; CDR2 reads YYNGEE. Full variable domain (remainder filled in from reference TRBV9 and TRBJ2-1): DSGVTQTPKHLITATGQRVTLRCSPRSGDLSVYWYQQSLDQGLQFLIQYYNGEERAKGNILERFSAQQFPDLHSELNLSSLELGDSALYFCASSVARLAGEQFFGPGTRLTVL.

This clonotype was found a few times. This chain uses TRBV5-1 with TRBJ2-5; D perhaps matches TRBD2 (6 bases). Germline lookup yields CDR1 SGHRS and CDR2 YFSETQ. V lost 4 bases, J lost 5 bases, and 15 bases lay in between. There are 14 residues in the CDR3. CDR3 sequence (DNA): TGCGCCAGCAGCCCGGAGGGGAGGCTGGAGACCCAGTACTTC. Translating gives CASSPEGRLETQYF.

This clonotype has a handful of counts. V gene TRBV6-5 combines with J gene TRBJ1-2; no clear D gene. V was cut by 6 bases and J by 5 bases, with 13 bases left in between. This CDR3 is 13 amino acids long. From germline, CDR1 is MNHEY and CDR2 SVGAGI. CDR3 in amino acids: CASRMDLTYGYTF. The CDR3 DNA follows: TGTGCCAGCAGGATGGACCTGACGTATGGCTACACCTTC.